This TCR beta chain originates from a study of T cell responses to AZD1222 COVID-19 vaccine. Overall study findings and caveats: Spike-spanning, vaccine-associated CD4 TCRs were dominant at 160-218 and 743-854.

The assay was immunoSEQ multiplex PCR, and TCRdb's table has in-frame clones only and misses some. Of 85,000 or so clones in the sample, around 90% were seen once. With respect to this clone: What it binds is unknown.

The ends were cut back, 0 bases at V and 6 bases at J, with 10 bases in the middle. The germline CDR1 and CDR2 sequences are SGDLS and YYNGEE. The CDR3 totals 13 residues. This specimen was peripheral blood, taken on day 0 of AZD1222 vaccination. The rearrangement links TRBV9 to TRBJ2-7; no firm D call. The source is an adult in good health. The CDR3, as DNA: TGTGCCAGCAGCGTAGAGGAACTTGCCGAGCAGTACTTC. Protein sequence: CASSVEELAEQYF.